These 9 T cell receptor beta chains were all obtained from the same sample, sequenced in a study of Tregs in tolerant kidney transplant recipients. TCRdb keeps only in-frame clones here, not all; method: immunoSEQ multiplex PCR. The sample yields about 16,000 clones, over 50% seen once. The antigens for these receptors are not known. The sample taken for sequencing was Tregs from blood cultured with allogeneic cells. Source of these receptors: a human donor in good health.

The V gene is TRBV6-6, the J gene TRBJ1-6; no firm D call. Trimming left V 5 bases short and J 2 bases short, with 10 bases between. Germline V gives CDR1 MNHNY, CDR2 SVGAGI (reference sequence). CDR3 length: 15 amino acids. The CDR3 protein is CASSPPEAYNSPLHF. The CDR3 DNA follows: TGTGCCAGCAGTCCCCCGGAGGCCTATAATTCACCCCTCCACTTT.

This clone appeared a few times. The V and J genes are TRBV6-6 and TRBJ1-1; D is undetermined. Looked up from germline, CDR1 is MNHNY and CDR2 is SVGAGI (reference sequence). This CDR3 is 12 amino acids long. V was cut by 6 bases and J by 5 bases, with 10 bases left in between. The CDR3, as DNA: TGTGCCAGCAGCCCGGTAGGGACTGAAGCTTTCTTT. It encodes CASSPVGTEAFF.

This clone appeared a few times. This specimen includes other DNA sequences encoding the same CDR3. The rearrangement joins TRBV5-4 to TRBJ2-7; possibly TRBD1 for D (5 bases). The CDR3 is 12 residues long. In germline, CDR1 is SGHNT, CDR2 YYREEE (reference sequence). Trimming stripped 2 bases from V and 3 bases from J, with 6 bases between. DNA for the CDR3: TGTGCCAGCAGCTTTGACAGCTACGAGCAGTACTTC. This sequence encodes CASSFDSYEQYF.

This clone was counted between two and nine times. The chain carries TRBV6-5 and TRBJ2-1; TRBD2 matches at 9 bases. Germline V lookup: CDR1 MNHEY, CDR2 SVGAGI. This CDR3 region has 13 residues. J gave up 6 bases and V 10 bases, and 7 bases lay outside the gene matches. The chain's CDR3 is CATLAGVSNEQFF. DNA for the CDR3: TGTGCCACCTTAGCGGGAGTAAGCAATGAGCAGTTCTTC.

The chain recombines TRBV29-1 with TRBJ1-5; D gene ambiguous. Germline V gives CDR1 SQVTM, CDR2 ANQGSEA. The CDR3 consists of 12 residues. Trimming took 4 bases from V and 9 from J, leaving 13 bases between them. The CDR3 sequence is CSVALLGGPQHF. Here the CDR3 DNA reads TGCAGCGTTGCCCTACTAGGAGGGCCCCAGCATTTT. The complete variable domain, with remaining parts taken from reference TRBV29-1 and TRBJ1-5, reads SAVISQKPSRDICQRGTSLTIQCQVDSQVTMMFWYRQQPGQSLTLIATANQGSEATYESGFVIDKFPISRPNLTFSTLTVSNMSPEDSSIYLCSVALLGGPQHFGDGTRLSIL.

As regards this clone: At one of its ends the junction is not consistent with the germline gene, which may arise from a read error. The genes are TRBV7-9 and TRBJ2-5; perhaps TRBD2 as D (6 bases). From germline, CDR1 is SEHNR and CDR2 FQNEAQ (reference sequence). The CDR3 extends over 14 amino acids. CDR3: CASSLRERQGTQYF. In nucleotides, the CDR3 is TGTGCCAGCAGCCTCCGGGAGAGGCAAGGGACCCAGTACTTC.

The V gene is TRBV4-1, the J gene TRBJ2-3; D possibly corresponds to TRBD2 (6 bases). The germline V gene encodes CDR1 MGHRA and CDR2 YSYEKL. The ends were cut back, 3 bases at V and 2 bases at J, with 15 bases in the middle. The CDR3 sequence is 16 residues long. CDR3 in DNA: TGCGCCAGCAGCCACACCGGGACTCTTTTCACAGATACGCAGTATTTT. Encoded protein: CASSHTGTLFTDTQYF.

DNA of the CDR3: TGTGCCTGGAGCGCCTCGGAGCACGGCGAGCAGTACTTC. It is translated as CAWSASEHGEQYF. The chain links TRBV30 to TRBJ2-7, with unresolved D. The V and J ends lost 3 bases and 6 bases respectively, with 15 bases between them. Germline CDR1 GTSNPN, CDR2 SVGIG (reference sequence). This CDR3 has 13 residues.

The V call is TRBV19, the J call TRBJ2-2; tentative D call: TRBD1 (5 bases). The germline CDR1 and CDR2 sequences are LNHDA and SQIVND (reference sequence). Trimming shortened V by 1 base and J by 4 bases, and 10 bases separated the two germline ends. CDR3 length: 15 amino acids. The CDR3 spells CASSIAGRSTGELFF. The DNA for the CDR3 is TGTGCCAGTAGTATAGCAGGGCGGAGCACCGGGGAGCTGTTTTTT.